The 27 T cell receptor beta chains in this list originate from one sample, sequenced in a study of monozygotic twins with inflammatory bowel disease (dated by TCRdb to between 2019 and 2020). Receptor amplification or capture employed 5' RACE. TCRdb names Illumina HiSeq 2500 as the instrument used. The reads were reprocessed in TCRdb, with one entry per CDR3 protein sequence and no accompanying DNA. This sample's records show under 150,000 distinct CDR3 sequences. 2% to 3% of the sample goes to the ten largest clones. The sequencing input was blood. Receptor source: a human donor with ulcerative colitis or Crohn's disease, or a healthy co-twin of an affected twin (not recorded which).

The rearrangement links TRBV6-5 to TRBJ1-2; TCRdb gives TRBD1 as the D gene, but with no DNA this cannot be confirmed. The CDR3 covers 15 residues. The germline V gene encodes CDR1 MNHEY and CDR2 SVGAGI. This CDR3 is CASSYSTRGHGGYTF.

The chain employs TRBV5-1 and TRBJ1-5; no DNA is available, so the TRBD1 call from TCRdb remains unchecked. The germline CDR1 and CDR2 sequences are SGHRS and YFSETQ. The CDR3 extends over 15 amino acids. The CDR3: CASSLEPGGRQPQHF. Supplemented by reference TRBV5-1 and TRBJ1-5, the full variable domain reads KAGVTQTPRYLIKTRGQQVTLSCSPISGHRSVSWYQQTPGQGLQFLFEYFSETQRNKGNFPGRFSGRQFSNSRSEMNVSTLELGDSALYLCASSLEPGGRQPQHFGDGTRLSIL.

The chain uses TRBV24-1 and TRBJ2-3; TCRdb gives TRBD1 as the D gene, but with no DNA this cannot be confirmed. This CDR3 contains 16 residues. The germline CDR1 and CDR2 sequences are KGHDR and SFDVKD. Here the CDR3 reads CATSDFGTEGTDTQYF.

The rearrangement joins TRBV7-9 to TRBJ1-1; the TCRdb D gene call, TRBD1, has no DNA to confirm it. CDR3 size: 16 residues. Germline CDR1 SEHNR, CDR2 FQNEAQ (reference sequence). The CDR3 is CASSSKTGEGGTEAFF.

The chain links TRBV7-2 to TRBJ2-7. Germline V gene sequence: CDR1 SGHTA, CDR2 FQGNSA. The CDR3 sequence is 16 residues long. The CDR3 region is CASSLEPLGRSYEQYF.

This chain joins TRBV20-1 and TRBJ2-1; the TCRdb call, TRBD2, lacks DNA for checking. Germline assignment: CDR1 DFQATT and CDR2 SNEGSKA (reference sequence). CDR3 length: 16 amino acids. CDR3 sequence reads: CSASSAEGDSYNEQFF.

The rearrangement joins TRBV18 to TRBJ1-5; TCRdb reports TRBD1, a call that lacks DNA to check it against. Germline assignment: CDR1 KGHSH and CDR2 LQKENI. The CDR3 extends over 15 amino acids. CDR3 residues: CASSPRDNSNQPQHF.

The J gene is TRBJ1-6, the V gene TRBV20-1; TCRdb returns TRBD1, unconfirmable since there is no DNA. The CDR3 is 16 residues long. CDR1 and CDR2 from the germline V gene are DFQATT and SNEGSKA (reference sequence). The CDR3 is CSAPGQGGSYNSPLHF.

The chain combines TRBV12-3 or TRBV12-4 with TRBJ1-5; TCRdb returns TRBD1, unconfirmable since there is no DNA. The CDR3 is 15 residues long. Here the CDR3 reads CASSRHRAGNQPQHF.

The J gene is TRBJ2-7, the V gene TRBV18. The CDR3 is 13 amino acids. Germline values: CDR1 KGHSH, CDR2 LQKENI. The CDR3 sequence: CASSPSKSYEQYF.

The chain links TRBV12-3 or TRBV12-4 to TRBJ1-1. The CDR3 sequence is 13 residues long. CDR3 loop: CASSLFAATEAFF.

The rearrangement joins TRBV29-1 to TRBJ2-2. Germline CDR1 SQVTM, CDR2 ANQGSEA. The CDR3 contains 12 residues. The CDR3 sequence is CSVEGHTGELFF.

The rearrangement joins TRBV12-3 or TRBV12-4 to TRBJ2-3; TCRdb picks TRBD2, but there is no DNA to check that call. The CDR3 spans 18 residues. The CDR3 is CASSLSGLAGRFTDTQYF.

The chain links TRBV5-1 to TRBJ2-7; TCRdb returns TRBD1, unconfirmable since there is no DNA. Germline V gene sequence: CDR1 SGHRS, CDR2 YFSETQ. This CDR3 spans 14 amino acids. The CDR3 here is CASSLGTDAYEQYF.

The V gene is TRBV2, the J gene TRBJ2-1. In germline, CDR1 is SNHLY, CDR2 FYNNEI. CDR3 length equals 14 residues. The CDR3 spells CATKPDRSYNEQFF.

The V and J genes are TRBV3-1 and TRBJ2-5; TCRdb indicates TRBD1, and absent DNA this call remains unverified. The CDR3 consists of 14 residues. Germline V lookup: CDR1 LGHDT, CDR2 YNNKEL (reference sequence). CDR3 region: CASSQDGQGKTQYF.

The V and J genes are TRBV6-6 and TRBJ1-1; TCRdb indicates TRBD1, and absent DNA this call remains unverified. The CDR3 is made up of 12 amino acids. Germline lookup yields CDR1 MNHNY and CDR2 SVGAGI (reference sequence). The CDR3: CASSYGRNEAFF.

CDR3 protein: CAIMKAKEQETQYF. The rearrangement uses TRBV10-3 and TRBJ2-5. This CDR3 is built from 14 residues. Germline CDR1 and CDR2: ENHRY and SYGVKD.

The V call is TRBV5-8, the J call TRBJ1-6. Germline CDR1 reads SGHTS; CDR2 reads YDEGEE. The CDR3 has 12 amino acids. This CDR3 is CASGDHNSPLHF.

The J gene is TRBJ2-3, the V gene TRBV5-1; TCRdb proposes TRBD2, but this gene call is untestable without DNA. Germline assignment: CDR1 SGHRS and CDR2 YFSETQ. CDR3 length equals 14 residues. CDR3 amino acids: CASGTSGGTDTQYF.

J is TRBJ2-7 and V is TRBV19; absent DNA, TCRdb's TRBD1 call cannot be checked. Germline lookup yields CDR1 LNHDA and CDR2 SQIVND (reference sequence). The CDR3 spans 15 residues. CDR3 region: CASSKWTGGTYEQYF.

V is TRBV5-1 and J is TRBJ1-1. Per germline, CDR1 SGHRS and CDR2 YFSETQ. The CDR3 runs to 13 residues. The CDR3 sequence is CASSLEVGTEAFF.

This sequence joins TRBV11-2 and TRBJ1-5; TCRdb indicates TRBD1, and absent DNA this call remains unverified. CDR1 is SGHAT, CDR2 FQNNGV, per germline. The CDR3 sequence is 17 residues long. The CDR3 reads CASSSDPAGGGNQPQHF.

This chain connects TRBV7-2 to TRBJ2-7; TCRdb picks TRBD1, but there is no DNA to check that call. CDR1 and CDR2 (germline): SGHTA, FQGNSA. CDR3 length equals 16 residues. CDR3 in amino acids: CASSLAGQASSYEQYF.

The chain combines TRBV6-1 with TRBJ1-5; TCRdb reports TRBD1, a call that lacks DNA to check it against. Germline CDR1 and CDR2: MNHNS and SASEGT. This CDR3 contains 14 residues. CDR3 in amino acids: CASSEGQAPVPQHF.

CDR3: CASSLPGGYDSPLHF. V usage is TRBV5-6 and J usage is TRBJ1-6; lacking DNA, the TRBD1 call made by TCRdb goes unchecked. The CDR3 length is 15 residues. The germline V gene encodes CDR1 SGHDT and CDR2 YYEEEE. Complete variable domain (other parts from reference TRBV5-6 and TRBJ1-6): DAGVTQSPTHLIKTRGQQVTLRCSPKSGHDTVSWYQQALGQGPQFIFQYYEEEERQRGNFPDRFSGHQFPNYSSELNVNALLLGDSALYLCASSLPGGYDSPLHFGNGTRLTVT.

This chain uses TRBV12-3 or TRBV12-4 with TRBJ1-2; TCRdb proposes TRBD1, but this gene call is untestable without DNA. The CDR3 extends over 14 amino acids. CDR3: CASSFDRGQSGYTF.